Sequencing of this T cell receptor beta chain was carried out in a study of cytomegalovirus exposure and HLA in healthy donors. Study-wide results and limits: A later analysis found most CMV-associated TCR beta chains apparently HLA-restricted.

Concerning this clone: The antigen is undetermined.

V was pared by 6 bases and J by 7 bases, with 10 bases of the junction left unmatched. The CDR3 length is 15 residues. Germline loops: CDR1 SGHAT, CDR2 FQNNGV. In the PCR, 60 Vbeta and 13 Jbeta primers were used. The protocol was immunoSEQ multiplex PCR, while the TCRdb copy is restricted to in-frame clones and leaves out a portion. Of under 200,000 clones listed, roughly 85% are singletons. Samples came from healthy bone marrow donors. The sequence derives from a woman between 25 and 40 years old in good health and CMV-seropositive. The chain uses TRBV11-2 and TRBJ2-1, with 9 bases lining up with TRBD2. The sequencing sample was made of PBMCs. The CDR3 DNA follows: TGTGCCAGCAGAACCCTAGCGGGACGGATGAATGAGCAGTTCTTC. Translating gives CASRTLAGRMNEQFF.